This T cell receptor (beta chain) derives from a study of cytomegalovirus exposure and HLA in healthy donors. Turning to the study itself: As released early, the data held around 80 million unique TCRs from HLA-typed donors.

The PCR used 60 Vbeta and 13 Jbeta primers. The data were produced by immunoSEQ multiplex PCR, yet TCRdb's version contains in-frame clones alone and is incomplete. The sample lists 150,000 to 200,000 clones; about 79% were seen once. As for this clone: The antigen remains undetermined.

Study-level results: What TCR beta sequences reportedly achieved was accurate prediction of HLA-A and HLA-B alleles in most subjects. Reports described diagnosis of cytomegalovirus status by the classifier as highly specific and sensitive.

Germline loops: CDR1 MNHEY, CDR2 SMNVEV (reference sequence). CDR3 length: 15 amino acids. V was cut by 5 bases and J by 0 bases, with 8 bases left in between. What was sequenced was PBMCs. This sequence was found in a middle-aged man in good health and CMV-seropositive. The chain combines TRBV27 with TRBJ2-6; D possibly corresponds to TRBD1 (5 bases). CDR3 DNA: TGTGCCAGCAGTAGTCAGGGCTCTGGGGCCAACGTCCTGACTTTC. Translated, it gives CASSSQGSGANVLTF.